Each of the 22 T cell receptor beta chains below was sequenced from the same sample in a study of T-cell reconstitution after alpha-beta-depleted transplantation in children. For TCRbeta, the library was prepared with unique molecular identifiers. TCRdb recomputed calls from the PCR reads with MiXCR, one row per CDR3 protein. The table shows about 640,000 distinct CDR3 sequences, with 10% to 15% occurring only once. The sequences come from PBMCs, mostly from graft donor cells, collected 360 days after TCRalphabeta/CD19-depleted stem cell transplant. These receptor sequences come from a male patient under 18 who had a stem cell transplant for acute myeloid leukemia, so the T cells may come from the graft donor.

V is TRBV28 and J is TRBJ2-7; TRBD2 matches at 7 bases. From germline, CDR1 is MDHEN and CDR2 SYDVKM. The CDR3 contains 15 residues. J was trimmed by 2 bases and V by 3 bases; bases with no gene match: 7. The CDR3 loop is CASSFKAGWTYEQYF. CDR3 nucleotides: TGTGCCAGCAGTTTCAAAGCGGGATGGACCTACGAGCAGTACTTC.

This chain links TRBV20-1 with TRBJ2-1, with 7 positions matching TRBD2. The CDR3 loop spans 15 amino acids. Germline V lookup: CDR1 DFQATT, CDR2 SNEGSKA (reference sequence). Trimming took 6 bases from V and 4 from J; bases not matched to a gene: 12. The CDR3 spells CSAPKGSSGYNEQFF. DNA for the CDR3: TGCAGTGCCCCAAAGGGGTCTAGCGGTTACAATGAGCAGTTCTTC.

This clonotype was seen more than once but under ten times. The V and J genes are TRBV7-2 and TRBJ2-3; 14 bases are shared with TRBD2. This CDR3 region has 16 residues. With 4 bases clipped from V and 5 bases from J, the junction kept 5 bases outside the gene matches. CDR1 is SGHTA and CDR2 is FQGNSA in the germline V gene. CDR3 nucleotides: TGTGCCAGCAGCTCGGGACTAGCGGGAGTAGGAGATACGCAGTATTTT. This translates into CASSSGLAGVGDTQYF.

The V call is TRBV20-1, the J call TRBJ1-5; perhaps TRBD1 as D (6 bases). CDR1 is DFQATT and CDR2 is SNEGSKA in the germline V gene (reference sequence). This CDR3 is built from 15 residues. Trimming took off 0 bases at V and 6 bases at J, with 15 bases between the two ends. In DNA form, the CDR3 reads TGCAGTGCTAGAGATAGGCGGGGGGCTGGTCAGCCCCAGCATTTT. Protein sequence: CSARDRRGAGQPQHF.

There are a few counts of this clonotype. The rearrangement joins TRBV10-3 to TRBJ2-1; possible D gene TRBD2, 6 bases. The V and J ends lost 3 bases and 6 bases respectively, with 15 bases between them. Germline CDR1 ENHRY, CDR2 SYGVKD. The CDR3 runs to 15 residues. CDR3 in DNA: TGTGCCATCAGTGATCCACGAGGTAGCGGCAATGAGCAGTTCTTC. This sequence encodes CAISDPRGSGNEQFF.

The sample holds a few counts of this clonotype. The rearrangement links TRBV5-5 to TRBJ2-1, with 9 bases fitting TRBD2. J was trimmed by 0 bases and V by 9 bases; bases with no gene match: 7. Germline CDR1 reads SGHKS; CDR2 reads YYEKEE (reference sequence). CDR3 length: 15 amino acids. CDR3 DNA: TGTGCCACCTCTCTAGCGGGGAGCTCCTACAATGAGCAGTTCTTC. Translation: CATSLAGSSYNEQFF.

At least ten counts were recorded for this clonotype. The chain has TRBV7-9 and TRBJ2-5; 7 bases line up with TRBD1. This CDR3 region has 16 residues. CDR1 and CDR2 (germline): SEHNR, FQNEAQ (reference sequence). Trimming took 4 bases from V and 7 from J; bases not matched to a gene: 15. The CDR3 protein is CASSSRDSSSLGTQYF. The CDR3 DNA is TGTGCCAGCAGCTCAAGGGACAGCTCGTCATTAGGGACCCAGTACTTC. The complete variable domain, with remaining parts taken from reference TRBV7-9 and TRBJ2-5, reads DTGVSQNPRHKITKRGQNVTFRCDPISEHNRLYWYRQTLGQGPEFLTYFQNEAQLEKSRLLSDRFSAERPKGSFSTLEIQRTEQGDSAMYLCASSSRDSSSLGTQYFGPGTRLLVL.

The chain has TRBV20-1 and TRBJ2-5; D might be TRBD2 (5 bases). Trimming cost V 6 bases and J 7 bases, with 30 bases left between them. Germline CDR1 reads DFQATT; CDR2 reads SNEGSKA (reference sequence). The CDR3 covers 17 residues. CDR3: CSAVGAILSAPVGTQYF. The CDR3 DNA follows: TGCAGTGCCGTAGGCGCAATCCTTAGCGCCCCGGTGGGGACCCAGTACTTC.

This clonotype turned up a few times. The J gene is TRBJ2-3, the V gene TRBV7-2; weak D call: TRBD2 (5 bases). Germline assignment: CDR1 SGHTA and CDR2 FQGNSA. Trimming took off 2 bases at V and 1 base at J, with 13 bases between the two ends. CDR3 length equals 16 residues. The DNA of the CDR3 is TGTGCCAGCAGCTTATTGGACTTCTTGGGCACAGATACGCAGTATTTT. It specifies CASSLLDFLGTDTQYF.

The rearrangement joins TRBV2 to TRBJ2-7; 13 bases align to TRBD2. V shed 7 bases, J shed 1 base, and the junction held 13 bases outside the gene matches. CDR1 and CDR2 (germline): SNHLY, FYNNEI. The CDR3 covers 18 residues. The CDR3 loop is CASTRAGLAGARSYEQYF. CDR3 DNA: TGTGCCAGCACCCGGGCTGGACTAGCGGGAGCCAGATCCTACGAGCAGTACTTC.

The DNA for the CDR3 is TGTGCCAGCAGCTTAGGGGCTAGGGCCACAGATACGCAGTATTTT. Its translation is CASSLGARATDTQYF. V and J are TRBV7-3 and TRBJ2-3, with D possibly being TRBD1 (5 bases). V lost 2 bases and J 2 bases, leaving 11 bases between the germline ends. Germline V gene lookup returns CDR1 SGHTA and CDR2 FQGTGA. The CDR3 length is 15 residues.

This clonotype was seen many times. CDR3 sequence reads: CASSLPGRAVSSYNEQFF. CDR3 DNA sequence: TGTGCCAGCAGTTTACCCGGGAGGGCCGTTAGCTCCTACAATGAGCAGTTCTTC. The chain recombines TRBV28 with TRBJ2-1; 8 nucleotides match TRBD2. Germline CDR1 is MDHEN and CDR2 is SYDVKM. The trim removed 2 bases at V and 0 bases at J, leaving 9 bases unmatched. The CDR3 loop spans 18 amino acids.

This clonotype occurred a few times. The chain is built from TRBV11-2 and TRBJ2-2, with 14 bases aligning to TRBD2. This CDR3 contains 17 residues. Germline CDR1 is SGHAT and CDR2 is FQNNGV. V shed 2 bases, J shed 6 bases, and the junction held 5 bases outside the gene matches. This CDR3 is CASSLRTSGRRAGELFF. The CDR3 region has the DNA TGTGCCAGCAGCTTAAGGACTAGCGGGAGGAGGGCCGGGGAGCTGTTTTTT. Drawing the rest from reference TRBV11-2 and TRBJ2-2, the complete variable domain is EAGVAQSPRYKIIEKRQSVAFWCNPISGHATLYWYQQILGQGPKLLIQFQNNGVVDDSQLPKDRFSAERLKGVDSTLKIQPAKLEDSAVYLCASSLRTSGRRAGELFFGEGSRLTVL.

The rearrangement links TRBV10-3 to TRBJ2-1; D unclear. V was pared by 0 bases and J by 0 bases, with 12 bases between. Per the germline V gene, CDR1 is ENHRY and CDR2 is SYGVKD. The CDR3 contains 17 residues. CDR3 loop: CAISESIGESSYNEQFF. In DNA form, the CDR3 reads TGTGCCATCAGTGAGTCAATAGGAGAGAGCTCCTACAATGAGCAGTTCTTC.

The rearrangement joins TRBV6-2 or TRBV6-3 to TRBJ2-5, with 7 bases identical to TRBD1. CDR1 and CDR2 (germline): MNHEY, SVGEGT. The CDR3 length is 16 residues. The V and J ends lost 5 bases and 5 bases, in that order; junction bases with no gene match: 14. CDR3 loop: CASSRPGDSFLETQYF. The CDR3 nucleotides are TGTGCCAGCAGTCGACCCGGGGACAGCTTCCTGGAGACCCAGTACTTC.

This clonotype occurred many times. The rearrangement joins TRBV20-1 to TRBJ2-1; maybe TRBD2 (5 bases). CDR1 is DFQATT, CDR2 SNEGSKA, per germline (reference sequence). V was clipped by 6 bases and J by 8 bases, with 14 bases between them. CDR3 length: 12 residues. This CDR3 reads CSAHWGVYEQFF. The CDR3, as DNA: TGCAGTGCCCATTGGGGAGTGTATGAGCAGTTCTTC.

This clonotype was counted only a few times. The chain carries TRBV20-1 and TRBJ2-2; 14 nucleotides agree with TRBD2. Germline CDR1 is DFQATT and CDR2 is SNEGSKA (reference sequence). V shed 5 bases, J shed 1 base, and the junction held 3 bases outside the gene matches. CDR3 length: 16 amino acids. The CDR3 DNA reads TGCAGTGCTGGGACTAGCGGGAGCCTGAACACCGGGGAGCTGTTTTTT. Its translation: CSAGTSGSLNTGELFF.

CDR3: CASSGEGFWKLFF. DNA for the CDR3: TGTGCCAGCAGCGGGGAGGGGTTTTGGAAACTGTTTTTT. V gene TRBV6-1 combines with J gene TRBJ1-4; D perhaps matches TRBD1 (5 bases). This CDR3 contains 13 residues. V was shortened by 6 bases and J by 11 bases, with 16 bases between the two germline ends. Germline V gene sequence: CDR1 MNHNS, CDR2 SASEGT.

The rearrangement uses TRBV7-8 and TRBJ2-7, with 8 positions matching TRBD1. The V segment lost 5 bases and the J segment 3 bases; nucleotides outside the gene matches: 12. The CDR3 is 16 amino acids. Germline V gene sequence: CDR1 SGHVS, CDR2 FQNEAQ. The CDR3 nucleotides are TGTGCCAGCAGCCGCAAACAGGGGGTAGGAAACTACGAGCAGTACTTC. Translated: CASSRKQGVGNYEQYF.

This clonotype appeared a few times. V and J are TRBV5-1 and TRBJ2-7, with 14 positions matching TRBD2. The CDR3 consists of 15 residues. The germline V gene encodes CDR1 SGHRS and CDR2 YFSETQ. V dropped 4 bases and J dropped 7; count of bases not matched to a gene: 7. CDR3 bases: TGCGCCAGCAGCCCGGGACTAGCGGGAGTAGAAGAGCAGTACTTC. Translating it yields CASSPGLAGVEEQYF. The full variable domain, in which reference TRBV5-1 and TRBJ2-7 provide the parts outside the CDR3, is KAGVTQTPRYLIKTRGQQVTLSCSPISGHRSVSWYQQTPGQGLQFLFEYFSETQRNKGNFPGRFSGRQFSNSRSEMNVSTLELGDSALYLCASSPGLAGVEEQYFGPGTRLTVT.

This clonotype was observed a handful of times. The V and J genes are TRBV6-1 and TRBJ1-5; 7 bases agree with TRBD1. Germline assignment: CDR1 MNHNS and CDR2 SASEGT. The CDR3 totals 16 residues. V shed 8 bases, J shed 3 bases, and the junction held 13 bases outside the gene matches. CDR3 residues: CASLPGTALLNQPQHF. The DNA of the CDR3 is TGTGCCAGCCTTCCCGGGACAGCTCTTCTCAATCAGCCCCAGCATTTT.

This clonotype was counted ten times or more. The chain recombines TRBV5-5 with TRBJ2-7; 8 nucleotides line up with TRBD2. Germline CDR1 and CDR2: SGHKS and YYEKEE (reference sequence). The V segment lost 2 bases and the J segment 0 bases; nucleotides outside the gene matches: 1. The CDR3 is 14 residues long. The CDR3 protein is CASSFTSGSYEQYF. The CDR3 DNA is TGTGCCAGCAGCTTCACTAGCGGCTCCTACGAGCAGTACTTC.